Presented here are 20 T cell receptor beta chains from one specimen sequenced in a study of identifying expanded T cells in peripheral blood. The table came from immunoSEQ multiplex PCR; TCRdb's copy has only in-frame clones and leaves some out. The sample yields approximately 92,000 clones, roughly 84% seen once. Sample: blood. The receptors were gathered from a person aged 18-70 years in good health.

This chain joins TRBV7-3 and TRBJ2-5; 7 bases line up with TRBD2. The J segment lost 5 bases and the V segment lost 5 bases, leaving 20 bases of the junction unmatched. This CDR3 region has 18 residues. Germline V lookup: CDR1 SGHTA, CDR2 FQGTGA. The CDR3 sequence: CASSQMGEGPPGLETQYF. In nucleotides, the CDR3 is TGTGCCAGCAGCCAGATGGGGGAGGGGCCCCCGGGTTTGGAGACCCAGTACTTC.

V usage is TRBV6-5 and J usage is TRBJ1-1; D remains unclear. This CDR3 is built from 13 residues. The V and J ends lost 5 bases and 1 base respectively, with 8 bases between them. CDR1 is MNHEY, CDR2 SVGAGI, per germline. The CDR3 DNA sequence: TGTGCCAGCAGTCCCCGACAGAACACTGAAGCTTTCTTT. It codes for CASSPRQNTEAFF.

CDR3 coding DNA: TGTGCCAGTAGTATAGTAGGTGCAGTGCATCAGCCCCAGCATTTT. The encoded protein is CASSIVGAVHQPQHF. The rearrangement uses TRBV19 and TRBJ1-5, with D hard to call. V was shortened by 1 base and J by 5 bases, with 12 bases between the two germline ends. Germline CDR1 LNHDA, CDR2 SQIVND (reference sequence). The CDR3 is 15 residues long.

V and J are TRBV6-6 and TRBJ2-5; TRBD2 might be the D (6 bases). V lost 2 bases and J 5 bases, leaving 6 bases between the germline ends. Germline loops: CDR1 MNHNY, CDR2 SVGAGI (reference sequence). The CDR3 is 12 amino acids. The CDR3: CASSYGGETQYF. CDR3 sequence (DNA): TGTGCCAGCAGTTACGGGGGGGAGACCCAGTACTTC.

This clone was seen once. The chain combines TRBV6-5 with TRBJ1-2; 7 bases line up with TRBD1. V gave up 4 bases and J gave up 4 bases; unmatched junction bases: 6. This CDR3 is built from 14 residues. Germline CDR1 is MNHEY and CDR2 is SVGAGI. Here the CDR3 reads CASSSLYRGYGYTF. The CDR3 nucleotides are TGTGCCAGCAGTTCTCTATACAGGGGCTATGGCTACACCTTC.

This clone was detected only once. The chain employs TRBV6-5 and TRBJ2-5; D call uncertain. With 2 bases removed from V and 5 bases from J, the gap between germline ends came to 12 bases. There are 14 residues in the CDR3. Germline values: CDR1 MNHEY, CDR2 SVGAGI. This CDR3 is CASSYNGYRETQYF. CDR3 nucleotide sequence: TGTGCCAGCAGTTACAACGGTTATCGGGAGACCCAGTACTTC.

The V and J genes are TRBV4-3 and TRBJ2-5, with D possibly called TRBD1 or TRBD2 (5 bases each). The J call is in doubt because the DNA end fits TRBJ2-7 better. The CDR3 is 17 residues long. Germline CDR1 reads LGHNA; CDR2 reads YSLEER. CDR3 sequence: CASSQYPSGTGSYEQYF. CDR3 DNA: TGCGCCAGCAGCCAATACCCATCCGGGACGGGCTCCTACGAGCAGTACTTC.

This clone occurred once. The chain employs TRBV10-3 and TRBJ2-3, with 16 bases that match TRBD2. Germline CDR1 and CDR2: ENHRY and SYGVKD. The CDR3 sequence is 18 residues long. V trimming: 6 bases; J trimming: 2 bases; junction bases outside the gene matches: 8. CDR3 nucleotide sequence: TGTGCCATCAGCGGGACTAGCGGGGGGGCCGGGATCACAGATACGCAGTATTTT. It translates to CAISGTSGGAGITDTQYF.

There are a few counts of this clone. The chain is built from TRBV27 and TRBJ1-3; D not certain. Germline V gives CDR1 MNHEY, CDR2 SMNVEV (reference sequence). V lost 4 bases and J lost 0, with 10 bases in between. The CDR3 contains 15 residues. CDR3 amino acids: CASSSESDSGNTIYF. CDR3 bases: TGTGCCAGCAGTTCTGAGAGTGACTCTGGAAACACCATATATTTT.

The V call is TRBV13, the J call TRBJ2-1, with TRBD1 identical over 7 bases. The V gene end was trimmed by 0 bases and the J gene end by 5 bases; junction bases not matched to a gene: 4. In germline, CDR1 is PRHDT, CDR2 FYEKMQ (reference sequence). This CDR3 has 15 residues. CDR3 nucleotide sequence: TGTGCCAGCAGCTTAGGCACAGGGGCGGACAATGAGCAGTTCTTC. Its translation: CASSLGTGADNEQFF.

V and J are TRBV5-6 and TRBJ1-2; TRBD1 matches at 9 bases. Germline CDR1 is SGHDT and CDR2 is YYEEEE. This CDR3 is built from 14 residues. After removal of 3 bases from V and 4 bases from J, the junction contained 4 bases not matched to a gene. CDR3 nucleotide sequence: TGTGCCAGCAGCTCCGGGACAGGGACCTATGGCTACACCTTC. Translated, it gives CASSSGTGTYGYTF.

CDR3 residues: CASGTGLEREKLFF. In nucleotides, the CDR3 is TGTGCTAGTGGGACGGGACTTGAAAGGGAAAAACTGTTTTTT. The chain couples TRBV12-5 to TRBJ1-4, with TRBD1 as a possible D gene (5 bases). V lost 6 bases and J 8 bases, leaving 16 bases between the germline ends. The CDR3 extends over 14 amino acids. Germline lookup yields CDR1 LGHNT and CDR2 FRNRAP.

The rearrangement joins TRBV6-1 to TRBJ2-7; D may be TRBD1 or TRBD2 (5 bases each). Germline CDR1 MNHNS, CDR2 SASEGT. This CDR3 comprises 13 residues. V was pared by 5 bases and J by 7 bases, with 15 bases between. CDR3 bases: TGTGCCAGCAGTAAGGGGACCCAGAAAGAGCAGTACTTC. Protein sequence: CASSKGTQKEQYF.

V gene TRBV14 combines with J gene TRBJ2-3; TRBD2 aligns across 9 bases. J lost 7 bases, V lost 5 bases, and 16 bases had no gene match. The CDR3 has 17 residues. Germline-derived CDR1 and CDR2 are SGHDN and FVKESK. The CDR3 DNA is TGTGCCAGCAGCGCTCTCTTAGGACTAGCGTTAGCCAATACGCAGTATTTT. Translation: CASSALLGLALANTQYF.

This chain uses TRBV25-1 with TRBJ2-5, with 7 bases identical to TRBD2. This CDR3 has 16 residues. V lost 9 bases and J lost 2; bases outside the gene matches: 15. Germline CDR1 and CDR2: MGHDK and SYGVNS. The CDR3 nucleotides read TGTGCCAGGTACCTGGGGGGGACGTTGTGGCAAGAGACCCAGTACTTC. This sequence encodes CARYLGGTLWQETQYF.

The chain uses TRBV10-3 and TRBJ1-4; no reliable D call. From germline, CDR1 is ENHRY and CDR2 SYGVKD. This CDR3 region has 14 residues. Trimming removed 2 bases from V and 0 bases from J, with 4 bases in between. Here the CDR3 reads CAISEGATNEKLFF. The CDR3 DNA reads as TGTGCCATCAGTGAGGGAGCAACTAATGAAAAACTGTTTTTT.

The genes are TRBV9 and TRBJ1-2, with TRBD1 identical over 9 bases. J was trimmed by 2 bases and V by 5 bases; bases with no gene match: 7. This CDR3 spans 15 amino acids. Germline assignment: CDR1 SGDLS and CDR2 YYNGEE. The CDR3 is CASSSGQGDNYGYTF. CDR3 DNA sequence: TGTGCCAGCAGTTCGGGACAGGGAGACAACTATGGCTACACCTTC.

This chain uses TRBV25-1 with TRBJ2-5; 9 bases align to TRBD1. CDR3 length: 15 amino acids. Looked up from germline, CDR1 is MGHDK and CDR2 is SYGVNS. Trimming removed 7 bases from V and 2 bases from J; junction bases left unmatched: 8. The DNA of the CDR3 is TGTGCCAGCACACCGGACAGGGGTTTGCAAGAGACCCAGTACTTC. This encodes CASTPDRGLQETQYF.

This clone has only a few counts. The rearrangement links TRBV2 to TRBJ1-1, with 8 bases matching TRBD1. The V segment lost 6 bases and the J segment 3 bases; nucleotides outside the gene matches: 3. Germline CDR1 and CDR2: SNHLY and FYNNEI. The CDR3 covers 13 residues. This chain's CDR3 is CASRTQGDTEAFF. The CDR3, as DNA: TGTGCCAGCAGGACACAGGGGGACACTGAAGCTTTCTTT.

The chain links TRBV5-1 to TRBJ1-1; TRBD1 aligns across 7 bases. In germline, CDR1 is SGHRS, CDR2 YFSETQ. The CDR3 is 12 residues long. The J segment lost 6 bases and the V segment lost 4 bases, leaving 3 bases of the junction unmatched. The chain's CDR3 is CASSPQGSEAFF. CDR3 nucleotides: TGCGCCAGCAGCCCACAGGGGTCTGAAGCTTTCTTT.